This T cell receptor beta chain is drawn from a study of patients and donors after allogeneic stem cell transplantation. V shed 10 bases and J shed 2 bases, with 13 bases lying between them. The CDR3 is 13 residues long. Germline lookup yields CDR1 MDHEN and CDR2 SYDVKM. TCRdb independently ran MiXCR on the RT-PCR reads; one entry per CDR3 protein. The sample comprises approximately 150,000 distinct CDR3 sequences, about two fifths of which are singletons, and 50% rests with the top ten. The sequencing input was blood, either unsorted or a sorted T cell fraction (not recorded which). The chain combines TRBV28 with TRBJ2-3, with D tentatively TRBD2 (6 bases). The sequence derives from a human donor who was either an allogeneic HSCT recipient or a stem cell or donor lymphocyte infusion donor (not recorded which). It is not recorded whose cells these are; they may come from a transplant donor. The DNA for the CDR3 is TGTGCCACAAGCGGGTTACACACAGATACGCAGTATTTT. This codes for CATSGLHTDTQYF. Full variable domain (remainder filled in from reference TRBV28 and TRBJ2-3): DVKVTQSSRYLVKRTGEKVFLECVQDMDHENMFWYRQDPGLGLRLIYFSYDVKMKEKGDIPEGYSVSREKKERFSLILESASTNQTSMYLCATSGLHTDTQYFGPGTRLTVL.